Below are 7 T cell receptor beta chains sequenced from a single sample in a study of T cell responses to AZD1222 COVID-19 vaccine. Some clones are missing from TCRdb's copy, which holds only in-frame ones; the method was immunoSEQ multiplex PCR. The sample holds approximately 120,000 clones, roughly 90% seen once. This specimen was peripheral blood, taken on day 0 of AZD1222 vaccination. These receptors were obtained from an adult in good health.

The V and J genes are TRBV2 and TRBJ1-6; D is possibly TRBD1 (5 bases). CDR1 is SNHLY and CDR2 is FYNNEI in the germline V gene. V lost 7 bases to trimming and J lost 6 bases, with 16 bases between them. The CDR3 has 15 residues. The CDR3 nucleotides read TGTGCCAGCATCCACTCCGAGACAGCTAATTCACCCCTCCACTTT. This gives the protein CASIHSETANSPLHF.

DNA for the CDR3: TGCGCCAGCAGTTCAACCGGGACAGGGACCATAGCGCGCTATGGCTACACCTTC. It specifies CASSSTGTGTIARYGYTF. The V gene is TRBV5-1, the J gene TRBJ1-2; TRBD1 matches at 9 bases. With 5 bases clipped from V and 4 bases from J, the junction kept 18 bases outside the gene matches. The CDR3 totals 18 residues. In germline, CDR1 is SGHRS, CDR2 YFSETQ.

The rearrangement uses TRBV28 and TRBJ2-1, with 8 bases fitting TRBD1. CDR1 MDHEN and CDR2 SYDVKM come from the germline V gene. This CDR3 is 16 amino acids long. Losses at the gene ends were 3 bases for V and 4 bases for J; bases not matched to a gene: 8. The CDR3 loop reads CASSFPDRARYNEQFF. In DNA, the CDR3 is TGTGCCAGCAGTTTCCCGGACAGGGCCAGATACAATGAGCAGTTCTTC.

The rearrangement joins TRBV6-4 to TRBJ1-2, with D possibly matching TRBD1 (6 bases). From germline, CDR1 is MRHNA and CDR2 SNTAGT. The CDR3 runs 13 residues. Trimming shortened V by 4 bases and J by 1 base, and 7 bases separated the two germline ends. The CDR3 bases are TGTGCCAGCAGTGCACAGGGTAACTATGGCTACACCTTC. Its protein product is CASSAQGNYGYTF.

The chain uses TRBV3-1 (or the pseudogene TRBV3-2) and TRBJ1-2, with a weak D call TRBD1 (5 bases). The CDR3 is 13 residues long. Trimming took off 0 bases at V and 6 bases at J, with 8 bases between the two ends. Germline V gene sequence: CDR1 LGHDT, CDR2 YNNKEL (reference sequence). The CDR3 DNA is TGTGCCAGCAGCCAAGAATGGGGGGATGGCTACACCTTC. Amino acid sequence: CASSQEWGDGYTF.

This clone was counted a single time. The chain employs TRBV7-8 and TRBJ2-7; unclear D gene. CDR1 is SGHVS, CDR2 FQNEAQ, per germline. The CDR3 covers 13 residues. The V end lost 4 bases, the J end lost 4 bases, and 11 bases lay between the germline ends. CDR3 coding DNA: TGTGCCAGCAGCTCCGGATGGATATACGAGCAGTACTTC. Encoded protein: CASSSGWIYEQYF.

The chain carries TRBV10-3 and TRBJ2-2; tentative D call: TRBD2 (5 bases). The V gene lost 9 bases and the J gene lost 6 bases, with 8 bases spanning the gap. Germline V CDR1 and CDR2: ENHRY, SYGVKD. The CDR3 has 11 amino acids. DNA of the CDR3: TGTGCCATGCTCGGGGCCGGGGAGCTGTTTTTT. Amino acids: CAMLGAGELFF.